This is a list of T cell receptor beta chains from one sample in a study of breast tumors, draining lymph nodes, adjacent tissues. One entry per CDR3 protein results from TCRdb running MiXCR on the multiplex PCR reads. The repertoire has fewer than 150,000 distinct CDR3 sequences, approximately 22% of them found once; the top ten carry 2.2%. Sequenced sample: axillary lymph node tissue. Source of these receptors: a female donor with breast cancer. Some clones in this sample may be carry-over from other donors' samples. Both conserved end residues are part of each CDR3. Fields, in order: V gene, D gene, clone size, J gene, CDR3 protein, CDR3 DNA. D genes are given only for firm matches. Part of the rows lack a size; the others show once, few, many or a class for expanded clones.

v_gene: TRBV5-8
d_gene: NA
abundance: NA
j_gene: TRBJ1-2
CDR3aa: CASSLVALGAYGYTF
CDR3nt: TGTGCCAGCAGCTTGGTAGCCCTAGGGGCATATGGCTACACCTTC

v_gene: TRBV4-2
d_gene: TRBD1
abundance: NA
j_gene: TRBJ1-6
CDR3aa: CASSQESQTTDRANSPLHF
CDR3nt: TGTGCCAGCAGCCAAGAGTCACAGACTACGGACAGGGCTAATTCACCCCTCCACTTT

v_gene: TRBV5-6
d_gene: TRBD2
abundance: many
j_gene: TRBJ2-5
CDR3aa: CASSRRLAAGGQETQYF
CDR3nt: TGTGCCAGCAGCCGGAGGCTAGCGGCGGGGGGCCAAGAGACCCAGTACTTC

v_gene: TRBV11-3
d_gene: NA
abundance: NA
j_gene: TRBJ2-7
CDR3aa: CASSLVGAVCEQYF
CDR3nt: TGTGCCAGCAGCCTAGTCGGGGCAGTCTGCGAGCAGTACTTC

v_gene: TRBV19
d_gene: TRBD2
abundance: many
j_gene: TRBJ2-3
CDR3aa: CASSIGAGWNTDTQYF
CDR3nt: TGTGCCAGTAGTATAGGAGCGGGATGGAACACAGATACGCAGTATTTT

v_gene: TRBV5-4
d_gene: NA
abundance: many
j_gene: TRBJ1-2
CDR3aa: CASSSDQGSYGYTF
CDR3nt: TGTGCCAGCAGCTCAGATCAGGGAAGCTATGGCTACACCTTC

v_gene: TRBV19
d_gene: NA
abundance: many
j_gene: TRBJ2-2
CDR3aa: CASSIRARYGELFF
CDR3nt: TGTGCCAGTAGTATCCGCGCCCGATATGGGGAGCTGTTTTTT

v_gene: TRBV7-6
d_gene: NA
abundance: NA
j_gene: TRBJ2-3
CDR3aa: CGSRPGFGTATDTQYF
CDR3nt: TGTGGCAGCAGACCAGGTTTCGGGACTGCCACAGATACGCAGTATTTT

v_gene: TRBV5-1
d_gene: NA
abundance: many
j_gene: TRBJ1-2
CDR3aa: CASSLIGGSDGYTF
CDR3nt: TGCGCCAGCAGCTTGATCGGGGGTTCGGATGGCTACACCTTC

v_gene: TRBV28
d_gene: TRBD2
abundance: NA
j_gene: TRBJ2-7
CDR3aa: CASSLRASGRYEQYF
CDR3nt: TGTGCCAGCAGTTTACGGGCTAGCGGGAGGTACGAGCAGTACTTC

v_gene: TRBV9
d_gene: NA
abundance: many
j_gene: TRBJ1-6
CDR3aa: CASSVWSNNSPLHF
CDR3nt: TGTGCCAGCAGCGTATGGTCGAATAATTCACCCCTCCACTTT

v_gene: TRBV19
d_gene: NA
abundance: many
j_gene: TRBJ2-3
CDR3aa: CASSMGFTDTQYF
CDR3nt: TGTGCCAGTAGTATGGGTTTCACAGATACGCAGTATTTT

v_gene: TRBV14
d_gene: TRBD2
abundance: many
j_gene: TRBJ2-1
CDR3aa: CASSQDLTSGQFF
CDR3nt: TGTGCCAGCAGCCAAGATCTTACTAGCGGGCAGTTCTTC

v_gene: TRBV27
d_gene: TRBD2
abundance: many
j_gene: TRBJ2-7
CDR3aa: CASSRGVAGGHEQYF
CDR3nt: TGTGCCAGCAGCCGCGGGGTAGCGGGAGGCCACGAGCAGTACTTC

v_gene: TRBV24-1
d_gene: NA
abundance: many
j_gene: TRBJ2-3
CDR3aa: CASSGLISTDTQYF
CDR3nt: TGTGCCAGTTCCGGACTGATCAGCACAGATACGCAGTATTTT

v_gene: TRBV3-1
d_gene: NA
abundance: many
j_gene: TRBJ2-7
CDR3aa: CASSLGKYSYEQYF
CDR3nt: TGTGCCAGCAGCTTGGGGAAATACTCCTACGAGCAGTACTTC

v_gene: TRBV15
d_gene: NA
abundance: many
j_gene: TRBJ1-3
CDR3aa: CATSREAGASSGNTIYF
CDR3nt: TGTGCCACCAGCAGAGAGGCAGGGGCTAGCTCTGGAAACACCATATATTTT

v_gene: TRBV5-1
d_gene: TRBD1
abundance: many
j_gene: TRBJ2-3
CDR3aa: CASSFLGTGGPDTQYF
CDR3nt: TGCGCCAGCAGCTTCCTCGGGACAGGGGGCCCAGATACGCAGTATTTT

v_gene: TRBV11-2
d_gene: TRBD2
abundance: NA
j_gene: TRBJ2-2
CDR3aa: CASSFLAGEAGELFF
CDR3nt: TGTGCCAGCAGCTTCTTAGCGGGAGAAGCCGGGGAGCTGTTTTTT

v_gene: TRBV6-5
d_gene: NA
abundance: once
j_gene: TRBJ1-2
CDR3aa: CASTSQGQSNYGYSF
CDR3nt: TGTGCCAGCACCTCACAGGGACAAAGTAACTATGGCTATTCCTTC

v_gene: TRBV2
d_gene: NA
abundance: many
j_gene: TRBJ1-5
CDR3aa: CASSEGPAQPQHF
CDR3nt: TGTGCCAGCAGTGAAGGTCCCGCTCAGCCCCAGCATTTT

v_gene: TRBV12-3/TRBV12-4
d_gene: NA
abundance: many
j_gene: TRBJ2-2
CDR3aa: CASSFHAGELFF
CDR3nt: TGTGCCAGCAGTTTTCATGCCGGGGAGCTGTTTTTT

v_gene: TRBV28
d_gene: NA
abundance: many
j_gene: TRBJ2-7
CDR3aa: CASSSSLRTNRGPYEQYF
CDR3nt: TGTGCCAGCAGTTCTTCACTACGGACCAATCGAGGGCCTTACGAGCAGTACTTC

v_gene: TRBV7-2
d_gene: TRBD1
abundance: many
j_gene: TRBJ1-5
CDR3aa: CASSLAGQGGQPQHF
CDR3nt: TGTGCCAGCAGCTTAGCCGGACAGGGAGGACAGCCCCAGCATTTT

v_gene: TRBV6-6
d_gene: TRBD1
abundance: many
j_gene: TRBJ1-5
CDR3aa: CASSRGTGNQPQHF
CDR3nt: TGTGCCAGCAGTCGGGGGACAGGGAATCAGCCCCAGCATTTT

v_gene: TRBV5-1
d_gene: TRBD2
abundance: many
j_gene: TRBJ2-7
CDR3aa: CASSIGTSGSYEQYF
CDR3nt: TGCGCCAGCAGTATTGGGACTAGCGGGTCCTACGAGCAGTACTTC

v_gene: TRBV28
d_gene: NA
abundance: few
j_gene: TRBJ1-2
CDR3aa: CASNTPVRSGYTF
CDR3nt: TGTGCCAGCAACACCCCGGTGAGATCCGGCTACACCTTC

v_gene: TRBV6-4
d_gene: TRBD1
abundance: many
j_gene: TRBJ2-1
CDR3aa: CASRLDRDSYNEQFF
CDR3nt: TGTGCCAGCAGACTCGACAGGGACTCCTACAATGAGCAGTTCTTC

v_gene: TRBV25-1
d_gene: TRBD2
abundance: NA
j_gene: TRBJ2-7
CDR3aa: CASSGTSGSEQYF
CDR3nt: TGTGCCAGCAGTGGGACTAGCGGGAGCGAGCAGTACTTC

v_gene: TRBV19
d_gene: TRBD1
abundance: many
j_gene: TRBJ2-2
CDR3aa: CASSQDRGLPLNTGELFF
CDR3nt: TGTGCCAGTAGCCAGGACAGGGGGTTACCGTTGAACACCGGGGAGCTGTTTTTT

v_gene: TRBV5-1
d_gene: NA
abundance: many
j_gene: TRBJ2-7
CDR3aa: CASSLVAGLEQYF
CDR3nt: TGCGCCAGCAGCTTGGTGGCCGGGCTCGAGCAGTACTTC

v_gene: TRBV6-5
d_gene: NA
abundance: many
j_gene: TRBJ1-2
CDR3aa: CASSREGLNYGYTF
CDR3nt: TGTGCCAGCAGTCGGGAGGGGCTAAACTATGGCTACACCTTC

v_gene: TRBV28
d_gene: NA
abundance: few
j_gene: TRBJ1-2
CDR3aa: CASSFDGGVYGYTF
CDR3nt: TGTGCCAGCAGTTTTGACGGGGGGGTCTATGGCTACACCTTC

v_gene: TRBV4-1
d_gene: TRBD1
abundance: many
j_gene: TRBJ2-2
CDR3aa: CASSQVQGADTGELFF
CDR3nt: TGCGCCAGCAGCCAAGTACAGGGGGCGGACACCGGGGAGCTGTTTTTT

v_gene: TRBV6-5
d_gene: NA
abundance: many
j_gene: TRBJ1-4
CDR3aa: CASSYSGVFTTNEKLFF
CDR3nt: TGTGCCAGCAGTTACTCCGGGGTCTTCACAACTAATGAAAAACTGTTTTTT